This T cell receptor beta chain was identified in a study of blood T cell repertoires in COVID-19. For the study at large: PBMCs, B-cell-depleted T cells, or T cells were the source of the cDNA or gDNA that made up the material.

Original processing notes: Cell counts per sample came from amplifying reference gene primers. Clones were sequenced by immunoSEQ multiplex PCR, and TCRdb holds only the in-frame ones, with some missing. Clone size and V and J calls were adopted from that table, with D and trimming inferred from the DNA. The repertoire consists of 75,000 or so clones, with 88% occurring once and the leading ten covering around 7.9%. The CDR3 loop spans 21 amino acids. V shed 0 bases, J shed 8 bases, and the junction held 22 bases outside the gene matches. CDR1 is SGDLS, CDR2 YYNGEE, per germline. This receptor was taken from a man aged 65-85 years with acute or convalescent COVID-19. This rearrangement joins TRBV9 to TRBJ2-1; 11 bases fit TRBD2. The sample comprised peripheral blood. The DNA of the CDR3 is TGTGCCAGCAGCGTAGAAGTAGGGGAACCTTTAACTAGCGGGAGTGTCGATGAGCAGTTCTTC. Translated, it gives CASSVEVGEPLTSGSVDEQFF.